The clone carrying this TCR beta chain has ten or more counts. No antigen is known for it. Points from the study as a whole: Tumor Treg TCRs overlapped most with tumor naive CD4+ cells.

CD25-based Treg depletion was applied to purified naive CD4+ T cells. Semi-nested PCR with Nested Universal Primer A followed constant-region reverse priming of full-length variable regions. TCRdb fed the 5' RACE reads into MiXCR, producing one record per CDR3 protein. Of about 62,000 distinct CDR3 sequences listed, approximately 29% are singletons. With V trimmed by 2 bases and J by 5 bases, 5 bases remained unmatched. The CDR3 length is 14 residues. The receptor was isolated from a female donor with breast cancer. The sequencing sample was made of tumor-infiltrating naive CD4+ T cells sorted from the breast tumor. Subset indicated: naive CD4+ T cells, CD4+CD45RA+CD25-. The chain carries TRBV12-3 or TRBV12-4 and TRBJ2-7; 8 positions match TRBD1. The CDR3 reads CASSLPQGANEQYF. In nucleotides, the CDR3 is TGTGCCAGCAGTTTACCTCAGGGGGCCAACGAGCAGTACTTC.